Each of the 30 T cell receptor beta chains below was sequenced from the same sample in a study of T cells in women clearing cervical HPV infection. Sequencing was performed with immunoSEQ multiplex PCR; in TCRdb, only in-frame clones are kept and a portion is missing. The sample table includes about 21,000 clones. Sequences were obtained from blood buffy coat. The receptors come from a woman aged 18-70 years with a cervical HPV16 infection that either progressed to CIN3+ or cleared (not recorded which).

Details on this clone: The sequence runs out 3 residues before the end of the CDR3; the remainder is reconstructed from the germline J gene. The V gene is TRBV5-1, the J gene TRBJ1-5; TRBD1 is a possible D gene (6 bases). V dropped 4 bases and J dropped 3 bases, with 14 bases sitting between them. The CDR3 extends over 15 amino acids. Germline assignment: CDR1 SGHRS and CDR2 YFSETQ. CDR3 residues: CASSRSGQNNQPQHF. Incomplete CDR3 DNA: TGCGCCAGCAGCCGGTCGGGACAAAACAATCAGCCC.

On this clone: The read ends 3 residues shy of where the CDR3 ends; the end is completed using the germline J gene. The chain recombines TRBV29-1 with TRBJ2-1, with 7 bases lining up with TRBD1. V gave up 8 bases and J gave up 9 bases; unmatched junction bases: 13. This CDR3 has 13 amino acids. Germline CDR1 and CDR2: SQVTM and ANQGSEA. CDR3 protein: CSTSRDSLGEQFF. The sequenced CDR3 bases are TGCAGCACGTCCCGGGACAGTCTAGGTGAG.

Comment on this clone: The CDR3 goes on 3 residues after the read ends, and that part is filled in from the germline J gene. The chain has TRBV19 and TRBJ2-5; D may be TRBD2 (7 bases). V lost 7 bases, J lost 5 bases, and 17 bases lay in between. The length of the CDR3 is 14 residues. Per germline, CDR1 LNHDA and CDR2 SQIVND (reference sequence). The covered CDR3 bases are TGTGCCAGTACCAAGAGGGGGGGCGGGGAGACC. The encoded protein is CASTKRGGGET. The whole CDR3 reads CASTKRGGGETQYF.

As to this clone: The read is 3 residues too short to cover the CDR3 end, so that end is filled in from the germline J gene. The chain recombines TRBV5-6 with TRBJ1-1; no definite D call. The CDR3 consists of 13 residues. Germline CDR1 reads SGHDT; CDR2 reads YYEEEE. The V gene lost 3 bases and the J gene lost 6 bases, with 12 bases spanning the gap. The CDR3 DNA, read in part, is TGTGCCAGCAGCTCCGGCCCGAGGGCTGAA. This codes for CASSSGPRAE. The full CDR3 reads CASSSGPRAEAFF.

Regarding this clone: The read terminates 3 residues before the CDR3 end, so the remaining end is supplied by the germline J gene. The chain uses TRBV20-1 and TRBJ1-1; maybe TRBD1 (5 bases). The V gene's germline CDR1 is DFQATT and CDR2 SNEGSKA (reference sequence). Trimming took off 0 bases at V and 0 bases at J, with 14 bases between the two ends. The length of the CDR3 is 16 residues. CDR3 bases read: TGCAGTGCTAGAGATCGCGACAGAAATATGAACACTGAA. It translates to CSARDRDRNMNTE. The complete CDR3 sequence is CSARDRDRNMNTEAFF.

The CDR3 loop is CSAGTSGRTYNEQFF. CDR3 DNA (partial): TGCAGTGCTGGGACTAGCGGGAGAACCTACAATGAG. This chain joins TRBV20-1 and TRBJ2-1; 14 positions agree with TRBD2. The read terminates 3 residues ahead of where the CDR3 ends, so the germline J gene completes it. Germline CDR1 is DFQATT and CDR2 is SNEGSKA (reference sequence). The CDR3 runs to 15 residues. The junction had 2 bases not matched to a gene; V was cut back by 5 bases and J by 2 bases.

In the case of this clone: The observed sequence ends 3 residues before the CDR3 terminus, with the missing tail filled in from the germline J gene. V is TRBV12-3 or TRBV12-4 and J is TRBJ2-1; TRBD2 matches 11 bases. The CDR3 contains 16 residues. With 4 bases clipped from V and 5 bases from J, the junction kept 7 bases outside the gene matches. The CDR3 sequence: CASSYVELAGDNEQFF. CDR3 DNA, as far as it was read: TGTGCCAGCAGTTATGTCGAACTAGCGGGAGACAATGAG.

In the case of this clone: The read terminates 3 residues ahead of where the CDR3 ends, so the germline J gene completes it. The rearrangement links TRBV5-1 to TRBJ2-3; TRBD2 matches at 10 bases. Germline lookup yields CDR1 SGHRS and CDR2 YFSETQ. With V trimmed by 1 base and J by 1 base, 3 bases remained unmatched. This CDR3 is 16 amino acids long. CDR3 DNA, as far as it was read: TGCGCCAGCAGCTTGCCCGGGACTAGCGGCACAGATACG. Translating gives CASSLPGTSGTDT. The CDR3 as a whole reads CASSLPGTSGTDTQYF.

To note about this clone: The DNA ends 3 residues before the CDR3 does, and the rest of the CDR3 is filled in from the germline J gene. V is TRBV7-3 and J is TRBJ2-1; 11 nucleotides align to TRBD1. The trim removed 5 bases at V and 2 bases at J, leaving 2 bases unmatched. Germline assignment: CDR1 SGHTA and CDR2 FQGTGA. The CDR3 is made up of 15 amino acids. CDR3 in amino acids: CASSLGQGAYNEQFF. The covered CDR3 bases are TGTGCCAGCAGCCTGGGACAGGGGGCCTACAATGAG.

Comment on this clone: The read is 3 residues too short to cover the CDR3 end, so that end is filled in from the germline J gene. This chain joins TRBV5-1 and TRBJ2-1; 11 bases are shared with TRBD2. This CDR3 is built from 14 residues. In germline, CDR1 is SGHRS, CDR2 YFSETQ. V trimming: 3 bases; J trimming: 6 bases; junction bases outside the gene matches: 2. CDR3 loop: CASSSGTSGNEQFF. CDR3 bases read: TGCGCCAGCAGCTCTGGGACTAGCGGCAATGAG.

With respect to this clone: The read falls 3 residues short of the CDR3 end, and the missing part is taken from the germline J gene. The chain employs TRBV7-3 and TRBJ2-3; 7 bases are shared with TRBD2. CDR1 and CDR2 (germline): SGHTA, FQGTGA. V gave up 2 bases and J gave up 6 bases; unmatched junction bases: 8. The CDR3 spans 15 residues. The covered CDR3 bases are TGTGCCAGCAGCTTAGATGCCAGCGGGGCGGATACG. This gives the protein CASSLDASGADT. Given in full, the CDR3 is CASSLDASGADTQYF.

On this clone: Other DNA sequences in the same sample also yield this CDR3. CDR3 amino acids: CASSLQGYEQYF. The CDR3 bases that were read are TGCGCCAGCAGCTTGCAGGGGTACGAG. The chain joins TRBV5-1 to TRBJ2-7; tentative D call: TRBD1 (6 bases). Read data end 3 residues before the CDR3 end; the end is taken from the germline J gene. Germline V gene data show CDR1 as SGHRS and CDR2 as YFSETQ. The V end was cut by 1 base, the J end by 4 bases, with 6 bases between. The CDR3 runs to 12 residues.

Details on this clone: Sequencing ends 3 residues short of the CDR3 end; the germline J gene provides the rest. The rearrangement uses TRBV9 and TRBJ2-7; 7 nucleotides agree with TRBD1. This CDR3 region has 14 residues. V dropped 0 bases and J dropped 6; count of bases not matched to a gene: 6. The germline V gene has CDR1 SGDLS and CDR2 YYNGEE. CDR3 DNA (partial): TGTGCCAGCAGCGTAGAGCCAGGGGGTGTCGAG. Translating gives CASSVEPGGVE. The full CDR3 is CASSVEPGGVEQYF.

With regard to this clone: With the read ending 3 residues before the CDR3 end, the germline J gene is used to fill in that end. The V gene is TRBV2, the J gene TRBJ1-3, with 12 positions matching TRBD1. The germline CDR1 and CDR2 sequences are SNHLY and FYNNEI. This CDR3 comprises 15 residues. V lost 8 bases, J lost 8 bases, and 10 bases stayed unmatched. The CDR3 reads CASSGQGARVDTIYF. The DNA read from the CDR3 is TGTGCCAGCTCGGGACAGGGGGCCAGGGTTGACACC.

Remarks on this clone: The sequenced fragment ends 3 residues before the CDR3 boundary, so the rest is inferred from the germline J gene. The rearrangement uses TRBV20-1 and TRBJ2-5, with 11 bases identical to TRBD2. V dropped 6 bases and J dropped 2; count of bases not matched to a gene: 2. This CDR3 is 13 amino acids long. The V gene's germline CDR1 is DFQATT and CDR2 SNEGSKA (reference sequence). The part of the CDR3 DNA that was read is TGCAGTGCCATAGCGGGGGGGCAAGAGACC. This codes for CSAIAGGQET. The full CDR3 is CSAIAGGQETQYF.

The CDR3 protein is CAISDLKDYPQHNAQYF. Incomplete CDR3 DNA: TGTGCCATCAGTGATCTCAAGGACTACCCCCAGCACAATGCG. The V gene is TRBV10-3, the J gene TRBJ2-3, with D possibly being TRBD2 (6 bases). The missing CDR3 end, 3 residues past where the read stops, is filled in from the germline J gene. Germline CDR1 and CDR2: ENHRY and SYGVKD. The CDR3 has 17 amino acids.

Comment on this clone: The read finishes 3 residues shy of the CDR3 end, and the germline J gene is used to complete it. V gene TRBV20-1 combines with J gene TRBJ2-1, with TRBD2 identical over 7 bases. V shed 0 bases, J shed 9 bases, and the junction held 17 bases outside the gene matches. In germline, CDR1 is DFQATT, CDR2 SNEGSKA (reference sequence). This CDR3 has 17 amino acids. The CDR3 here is CSARDHGRAGDAVEQFF. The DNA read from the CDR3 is TGCAGTGCTAGAGATCACGGTCGGGCGGGAGACGCGGTTGAG.

The CDR3 here is CASSSIAGGLGEQFF. The sequenced part of the CDR3 DNA is TGCGCCAGCAGCTCTATAGCGGGGGGGCTGGGTGAG. The J gene is TRBJ2-1, the V gene TRBV5-1; TRBD2 aligns across 11 bases. Sequencing ends 3 residues short of the CDR3 end; the germline J gene provides the rest. CDR3 length: 15 amino acids. J was trimmed by 9 bases and V by 3 bases; bases with no gene match: 8. In germline, CDR1 is SGHRS, CDR2 YFSETQ.

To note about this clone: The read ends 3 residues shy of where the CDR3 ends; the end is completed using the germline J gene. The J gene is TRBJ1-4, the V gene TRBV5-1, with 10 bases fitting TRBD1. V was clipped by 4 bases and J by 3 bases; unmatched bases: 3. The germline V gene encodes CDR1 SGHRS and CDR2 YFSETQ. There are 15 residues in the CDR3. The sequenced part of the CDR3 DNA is TGCGCCAGCAGCGTGACAGGGGGCCCTAATGAAAAA. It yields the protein CASSVTGGPNEK. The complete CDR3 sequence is CASSVTGGPNEKLFF.

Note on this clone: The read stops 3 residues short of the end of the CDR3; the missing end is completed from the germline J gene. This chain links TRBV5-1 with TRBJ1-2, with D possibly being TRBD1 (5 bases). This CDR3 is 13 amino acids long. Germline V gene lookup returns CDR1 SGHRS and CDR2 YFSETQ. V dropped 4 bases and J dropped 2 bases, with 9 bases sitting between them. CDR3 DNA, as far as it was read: TGCGCCAGCAGCGCCGACAGAAACTATGGC. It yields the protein CASSADRNYG. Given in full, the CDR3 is CASSADRNYGYTF. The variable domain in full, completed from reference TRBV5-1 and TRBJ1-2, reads KAGVTQTPRYLIKTRGQQVTLSCSPISGHRSVSWYQQTPGQGLQFLFEYFSETQRNKGNFPGRFSGRQFSNSRSEMNVSTLELGDSALYLCASSADRNYGYTFGSGTRLTVV.

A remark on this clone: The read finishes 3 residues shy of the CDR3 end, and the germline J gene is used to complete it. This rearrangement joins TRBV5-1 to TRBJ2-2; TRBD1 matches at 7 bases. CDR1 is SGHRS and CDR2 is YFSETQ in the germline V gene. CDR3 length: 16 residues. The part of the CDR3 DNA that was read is TGCGCCAGCAGCTTGGACCCGGGACAGCCCAATGAAAAG. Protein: CASSLDPGQPNEK. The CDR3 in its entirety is CASSLDPGQPNEKLFF.

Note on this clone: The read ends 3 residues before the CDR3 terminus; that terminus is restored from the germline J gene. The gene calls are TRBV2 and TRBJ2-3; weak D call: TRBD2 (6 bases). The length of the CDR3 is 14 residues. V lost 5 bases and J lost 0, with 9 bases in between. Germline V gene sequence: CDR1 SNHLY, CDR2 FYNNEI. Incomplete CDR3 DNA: TGTGCCAGCAGTCAGGGACTCAGCACAGATACG. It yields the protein CASSQGLSTDT. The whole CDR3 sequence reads CASSQGLSTDTQYF.

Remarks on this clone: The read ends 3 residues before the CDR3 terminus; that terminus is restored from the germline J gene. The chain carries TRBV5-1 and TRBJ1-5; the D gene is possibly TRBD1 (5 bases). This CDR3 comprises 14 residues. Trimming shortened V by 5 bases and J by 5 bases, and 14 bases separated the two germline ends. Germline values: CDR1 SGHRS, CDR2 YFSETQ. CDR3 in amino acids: CASSKDTGDQPQHF. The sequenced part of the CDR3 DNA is TGCGCCAGCAGTAAAGACACGGGGGATCAGCCC.

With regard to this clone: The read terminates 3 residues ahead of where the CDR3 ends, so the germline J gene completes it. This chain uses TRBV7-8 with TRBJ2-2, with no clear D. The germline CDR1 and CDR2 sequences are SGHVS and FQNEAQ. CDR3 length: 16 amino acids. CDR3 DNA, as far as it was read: TGTGCCAGCAGCACTCCCCCTGTTGTCACTAATGAAAAG. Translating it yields CASSTPPVVTNEK. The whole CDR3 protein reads CASSTPPVVTNEKLFF. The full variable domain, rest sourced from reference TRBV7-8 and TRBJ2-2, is GAGVSQSPRYKVAKRGQDVALRCDPISGHVSLFWYQQALGQGPEFLTYFQNEAQLDKSGLPSDRFFAERPEGSVSTLKIQRTQQEDSAVYLCASSTPPVVTNEKLFFGEGSRLTVL.

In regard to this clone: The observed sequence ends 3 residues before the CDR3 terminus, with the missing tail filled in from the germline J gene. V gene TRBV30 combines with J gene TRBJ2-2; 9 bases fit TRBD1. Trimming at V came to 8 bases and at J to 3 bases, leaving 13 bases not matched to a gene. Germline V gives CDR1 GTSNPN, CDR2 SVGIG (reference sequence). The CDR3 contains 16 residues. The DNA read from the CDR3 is TGTGCCGGGTGGGGTGGGACAGGGAAATACACCGGGGAG. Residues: CAGWGGTGKYTGE. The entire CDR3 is CAGWGGTGKYTGELFF.

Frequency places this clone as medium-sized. CDR3 sequence: CASSLVAGGNNEQFF. The DNA read from the CDR3 is TGTGCCAGCAGCTTGGTAGCGGGGGGTAACAATGAG. The rearrangement links TRBV7-9 to TRBJ2-1; 10 positions agree with TRBD2. The DNA ends 3 residues before the CDR3 does, and the rest of the CDR3 is filled in from the germline J gene. The CDR3 extends over 15 amino acids. V lost 3 bases to trimming and J lost 5 bases; unmatched junction nucleotides: 4. In germline, CDR1 is SEHNR, CDR2 FQNEAQ (reference sequence).

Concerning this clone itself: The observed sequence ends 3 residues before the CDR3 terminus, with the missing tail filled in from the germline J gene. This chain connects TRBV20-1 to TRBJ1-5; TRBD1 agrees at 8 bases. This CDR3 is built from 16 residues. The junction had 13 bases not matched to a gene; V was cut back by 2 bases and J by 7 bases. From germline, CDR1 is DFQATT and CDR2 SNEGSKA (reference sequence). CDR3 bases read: TGCAGTGCTAGAAAGACTGGACAGGGAGGATGGCAGCCC. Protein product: CSARKTGQGGWQP. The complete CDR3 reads CSARKTGQGGWQPQHF.

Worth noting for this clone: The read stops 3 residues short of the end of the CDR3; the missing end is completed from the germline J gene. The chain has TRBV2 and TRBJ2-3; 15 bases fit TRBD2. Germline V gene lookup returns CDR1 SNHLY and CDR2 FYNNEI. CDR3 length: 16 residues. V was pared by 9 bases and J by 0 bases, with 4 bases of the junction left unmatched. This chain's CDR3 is CARGLAGGISTDTQYF. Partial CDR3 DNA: TGTGCCAGAGGACTAGCGGGGGGGATAAGCACAGATACG.

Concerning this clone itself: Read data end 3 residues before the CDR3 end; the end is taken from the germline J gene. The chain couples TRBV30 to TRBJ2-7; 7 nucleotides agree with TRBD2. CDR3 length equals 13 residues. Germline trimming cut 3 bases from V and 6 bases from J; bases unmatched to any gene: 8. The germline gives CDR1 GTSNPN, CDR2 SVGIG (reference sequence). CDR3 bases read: TGTGCCTGGAGCCTTGAAGCGGGAATCGAG. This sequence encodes CAWSLEAGIE. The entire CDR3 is CAWSLEAGIEQYF. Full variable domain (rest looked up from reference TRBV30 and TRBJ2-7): SQTIHQWPATLVQPVGSPLSLECTVEGTSNPNLYWYRQAAGRGLQLLFYSVGIGQISSEVPQNLSASRPQDRQFILSSKKLLLSDSGFYLCAWSLEAGIEQYFGPGTRLTVT.

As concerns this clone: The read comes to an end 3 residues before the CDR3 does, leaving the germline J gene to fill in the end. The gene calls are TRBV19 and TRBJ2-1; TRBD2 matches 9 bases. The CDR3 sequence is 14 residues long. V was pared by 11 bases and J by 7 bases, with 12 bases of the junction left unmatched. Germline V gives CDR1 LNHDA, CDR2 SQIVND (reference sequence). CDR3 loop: CADKASGDLNEQFF. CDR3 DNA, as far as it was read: TGTGCCGATAAAGCTAGCGGGGACTTAAATGAG. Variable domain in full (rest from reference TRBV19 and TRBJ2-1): DGGITQSPKYLFRKEGQNVTLSCEQNLNHDAMYWYRQDPGQGLRLIYYSQIVNDFQKGDIAEGYSVSREKKESFPLTVTSAQKNPTAFYLCADKASGDLNEQFFGPGTRLTVL.